The next 14 T cell receptor beta chains were all read from a single sample in a study of shared T cell receptors in the human thymus. Sequencing was performed with immunoSEQ multiplex PCR; in TCRdb, only in-frame clones are kept and a portion is missing. This sample has hundreds of thousands of clones, with about 89% found just once. These data were likewise used in another study, on human thymus T cells.

Sequencing was performed on thymocytes. The source is a boy in the first two years of life with a congenital heart defect.

J is TRBJ1-1 and V is TRBV7-8; D perhaps matches TRBD1 (6 bases). The CDR3 is 15 residues long. Looked up from germline, CDR1 is SGHVS and CDR2 is FQNEAQ. Trimming stripped 5 bases from V and 0 bases from J, with 13 bases between. Here the CDR3 DNA reads TGTGCCAGCAGCCCTCGCGACAGGCTGAACACTGAAGCTTTCTTT. Translation: CASSPRDRLNTEAFF.

This sequence joins TRBV6-5 and TRBJ1-4; 10 positions match TRBD1. CDR1 and CDR2 from the germline V gene are MNHEY and SVGAGI. This CDR3 has 15 amino acids. Trimming removed 6 bases from V and 12 bases from J; junction bases left unmatched: 13. The CDR3 bases are TGTGCCAGCAGATACAATGGGACAGGGGAAAAGGAACTGTTTTTT. Amino acids: CASRYNGTGEKELFF.

The genes are TRBV5-5 and TRBJ1-2, with unresolved D. The CDR3 has 15 amino acids. The V gene lost 1 base and the J gene lost 3 bases, with 13 bases spanning the gap. CDR1 and CDR2 (germline): SGHKS, YYEKEE (reference sequence). This CDR3 reads CASSLRPGPDYGYTF. CDR3 coding DNA: TGTGCCAGCAGCTTGCGGCCAGGTCCGGACTATGGCTACACCTTC. Filled out from reference TRBV5-5 and TRBJ1-2, the complete variable domain reads DAGVTQSPTHLIKTRGQQVTLRCSPISGHKSVSWYQQVLGQGPQFIFQYYEKEERGRGNFPDRFSARQFPNYSSELNVNALLLGDSALYLCASSLRPGPDYGYTFGSGTRLTVV.

The chain links TRBV6-5 to TRBJ1-4, with no clear D. The germline V and J ends were trimmed by 0 bases and 3 bases, with 8 bases remaining between them. This CDR3 contains 15 residues. Germline-derived CDR1 and CDR2 are MNHEY and SVGAGI. The DNA for the CDR3 is TGTGCCAGCAGTTACTCTCCAGGATCTAATGAAAAACTGTTTTTT. This sequence encodes CASSYSPGSNEKLFF.

The chain recombines TRBV5-1 with TRBJ2-1; 9 positions agree with TRBD2. Germline values: CDR1 SGHRS, CDR2 YFSETQ. The CDR3 consists of 19 residues. The V and J ends lost 3 bases and 0 bases, in that order; junction bases with no gene match: 13. For the CDR3, the DNA is TGCGCCAGCAGCTCTTCATCCAGTAGCGGGGGTAGCTCCTACAATGAGCAGTTCTTC. It is translated as CASSSSSSSGGSSYNEQFF.

This clone has a handful of counts. The V call is TRBV2, the J call TRBJ1-5, with D possibly being TRBD1 (5 bases). V was shortened by 7 bases and J by 0 bases, with 13 bases between the two germline ends. The germline V gene encodes CDR1 SNHLY and CDR2 FYNNEI. CDR3 length: 15 amino acids. The CDR3, as DNA: TGTGCCAGCACCGAAAGGGACTATAGCAATCAGCCCCAGCATTTT. It specifies CASTERDYSNQPQHF.

V gene TRBV6-5 combines with J gene TRBJ2-1; 8 nucleotides line up with TRBD2. The V and J ends lost 5 bases and 3 bases, in that order; junction bases with no gene match: 6. The CDR3 has 15 residues. Germline loops: CDR1 MNHEY, CDR2 SVGAGI. The CDR3, as DNA: TGTGCCAGCAGTGGAATAGCGGGACGCTACAATGAGCAGTTCTTC. This encodes CASSGIAGRYNEQFF.

This rearrangement joins TRBV28 to TRBJ2-7; maybe TRBD1 (5 bases). This CDR3 comprises 15 residues. Germline lookup yields CDR1 MDHEN and CDR2 SYDVKM. Trimming stripped 4 bases from V and 3 bases from J, with 16 bases between. The CDR3 is CASSSIDGALYEQYF. The CDR3 DNA follows: TGTGCCAGCAGTTCCATTGATGGGGCTCTCTACGAGCAGTACTTC. Combining the CDR3 with reference TRBV28 and TRBJ2-7 gives the whole variable domain DVKVTQSSRYLVKRTGEKVFLECVQDMDHENMFWYRQDPGLGLRLIYFSYDVKMKEKGDIPEGYSVSREKKERFSLILESASTNQTSMYLCASSSIDGALYEQYFGPGTRLTVT.

In its sample, this clone was seen once. The chain is built from TRBV5-5 and TRBJ2-1, with 7 bases that match TRBD1. The CDR3 has 15 residues. The J segment lost 5 bases and the V segment lost 1 base, leaving 6 bases of the junction unmatched. From germline, CDR1 is SGHKS and CDR2 YYEKEE (reference sequence). The CDR3 coding sequence is TGTGCCAGCAGCTTGACGAACAGGGGCCACAATGAGCAGTTCTTC. This codes for CASSLTNRGHNEQFF.

This clone was picked up a small number of times. CDR3 nucleotide sequence: TGTGCCAGCAGCGCGCCAGAAGCGGGAAGTGCCTACGAGCAGTACTTC. Its translation: CASSAPEAGSAYEQYF. The V call is TRBV7-4, the J call TRBJ2-7; 7 nucleotides align to TRBD2. J gave up 2 bases and V 5 bases, and 12 bases lay outside the gene matches. CDR1 and CDR2 from the germline V gene are SGHVT and SQSDAQ. The CDR3 sequence is 16 residues long. The whole variable domain, filled in from reference TRBV7-4 and TRBJ2-7, reads GAGVSQSPRYKVAKRGRDVALRCDSISGHVTLYWYRQTLGQGSEVLTYSQSDAQRDKSGRPSGRFSAERPERSVSTLKIQRTEQGDSAVYLCASSAPEAGSAYEQYFGPGTRLTVT.

About this clone itself: Its ends do not fully match the called genes, so a read error is possible. The V and J genes are TRBV4-1 and TRBJ2-4; TRBD2 aligns across 15 bases. Germline values: CDR1 MGHRA, CDR2 YSYEKL. CDR3 size: 18 residues. Here the CDR3 reads CASSQEIGLAGGPAFRDF. CDR3 DNA: TGCGCCAGCAGCCAAGAAATCGGACTAGCGGGAGGGCCGGCATTTCGGGACTTC.

This CDR3 reads CASSLGDRRYHGYTF. CDR3 DNA: TGTGCCAGCAGCTTGGGGGACAGACGATATCATGGCTACACCTTC. V is TRBV5-6 and J is TRBJ1-2; 7 bases map to TRBD1. The germline CDR1 and CDR2 sequences are SGHDT and YYEEEE. This CDR3 is built from 15 residues. V dropped 0 bases and J dropped 6; count of bases not matched to a gene: 8.

This chain connects TRBV5-1 to TRBJ2-2, with D possibly TRBD2 on 5 matching bases. Trimming left V 0 bases short and J 0 bases short, with 12 bases between. CDR3 length: 17 amino acids. Germline V lookup: CDR1 SGHRS, CDR2 YFSETQ. The CDR3 DNA follows: TGCGCCAGCAGCTTGGCCGGAGACTACTCGAACACCGGGGAGCTGTTTTTT. As protein: CASSLAGDYSNTGELFF.

V and J are TRBV19 and TRBJ2-7, with 8 bases fitting TRBD1. The germline V gene encodes CDR1 LNHDA and CDR2 SQIVND (reference sequence). Losses at the gene ends were 3 bases for V and 5 bases for J; bases not matched to a gene: 12. CDR3 size: 16 residues. The DNA of the CDR3 is TGTGCCAGTAGTATGGCGCAGGGGGCATTTCGGAACGAGCAGTACTTC. It codes for CASSMAQGAFRNEQYF.